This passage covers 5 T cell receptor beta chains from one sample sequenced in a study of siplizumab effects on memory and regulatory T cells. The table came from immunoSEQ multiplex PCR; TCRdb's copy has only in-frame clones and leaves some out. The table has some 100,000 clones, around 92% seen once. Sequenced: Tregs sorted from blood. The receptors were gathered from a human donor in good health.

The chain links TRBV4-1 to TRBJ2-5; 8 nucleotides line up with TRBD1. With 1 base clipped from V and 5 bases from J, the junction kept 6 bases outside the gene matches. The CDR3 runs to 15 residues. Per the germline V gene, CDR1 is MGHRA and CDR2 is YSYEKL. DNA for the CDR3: TGCGCCAGCAGCCAAGCAGGGGGCGGTTTGGAGACCCAGTACTTC. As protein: CASSQAGGGLETQYF.

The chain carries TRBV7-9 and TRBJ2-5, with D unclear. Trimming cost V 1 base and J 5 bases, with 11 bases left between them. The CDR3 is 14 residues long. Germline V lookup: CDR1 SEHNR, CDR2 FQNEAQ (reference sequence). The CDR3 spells CASSLERIRETQYF. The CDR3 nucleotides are TGTGCCAGCAGCTTAGAAAGGATTAGGGAGACCCAGTACTTC.

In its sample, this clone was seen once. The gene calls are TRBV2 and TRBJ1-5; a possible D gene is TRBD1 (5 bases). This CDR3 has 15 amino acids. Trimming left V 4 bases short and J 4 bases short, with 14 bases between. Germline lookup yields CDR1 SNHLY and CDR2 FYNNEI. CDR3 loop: CASSVSGWGNQPQHF. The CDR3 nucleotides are TGTGCCAGCAGTGTTTCAGGGTGGGGAAATCAGCCCCAGCATTTT.

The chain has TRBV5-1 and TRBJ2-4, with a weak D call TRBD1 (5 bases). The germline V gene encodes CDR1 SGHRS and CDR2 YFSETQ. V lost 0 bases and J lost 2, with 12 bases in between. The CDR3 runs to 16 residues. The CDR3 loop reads CASSLGQPRSKNIQYF. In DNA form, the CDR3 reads TGCGCCAGCAGCTTGGGACAGCCCCGCTCCAAAAACATTCAGTACTTC. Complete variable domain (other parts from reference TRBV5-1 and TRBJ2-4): KAGVTQTPRYLIKTRGQQVTLSCSPISGHRSVSWYQQTPGQGLQFLFEYFSETQRNKGNFPGRFSGRQFSNSRSEMNVSTLELGDSALYLCASSLGQPRSKNIQYFGAGTRLSVL.

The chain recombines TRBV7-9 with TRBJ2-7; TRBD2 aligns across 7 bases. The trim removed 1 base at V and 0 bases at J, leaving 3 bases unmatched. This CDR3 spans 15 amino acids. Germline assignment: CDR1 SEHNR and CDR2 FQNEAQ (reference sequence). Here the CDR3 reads CASSLGGSFSYEQYF. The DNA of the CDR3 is TGTGCCAGCAGCTTAGGCGGGAGTTTCTCCTACGAGCAGTACTTC.